A selection of T cell receptor beta chains follows, all from one sample in a study of T cell repertoires in cytomegalovirus infection. TCRdb passed the reads through MiXCR, listing each CDR3 protein once. The table shows around 900,000 distinct CDR3 sequences, with less than 40% occurring only once. Which antigens these TCRs recognize remains unknown. The material sequenced was cultured CD8+ T cells from PBMCs, taken from culture after CMV antigen stimulation. Receptors were obtained from a human donor in good health (CMV status not recorded). Some clones in this sample may be carry-over from other donors' samples. CDR3s include the opening cysteine and the closing phenylalanine or tryptophan. The D gene is left open where the match is weak. A row's size may be missing; if present it is once, few, many or a size class.

v_call: TRBV7-6
cdr3_length: 13
j_call: TRBJ2-2
clone_size: -
d_call: -
cdr3_nt: TGTGCCAGCAGGAAAACAGGGACCGGGGAGCTGTTTTTT
cdr3_aa: CASRKTGTGELFF

v_call: TRBV5-6
cdr3_length: 16
j_call: TRBJ1-1
clone_size: -
d_call: -
cdr3_nt: TGTGCCAGCAGCTTGGCCCAACAGGATGGGAACACTGAAGCTTTCTTT
cdr3_aa: CASSLAQQDGNTEAFF

v_call: TRBV12-3/TRBV12-4
cdr3_length: 17
j_call: TRBJ2-2
clone_size: few
d_call: -
cdr3_nt: TGTGCCAGCAGTTTAGTTAGAGGACCGCTGAACACCGGGGAGCTGTTTTTT
cdr3_aa: CASSLVRGPLNTGELFF

v_call: TRBV6-5
cdr3_length: 17
j_call: TRBJ2-3
clone_size: -
d_call: -
cdr3_nt: TGTGCCAGCAGTTACTCGGGGCGGGGGCAAAGTACAGATACGCAGTATTTT
cdr3_aa: CASSYSGRGQSTDTQYF

v_call: TRBV12-3/TRBV12-4
cdr3_length: 13
j_call: TRBJ1-2
clone_size: few
d_call: TRBD1
cdr3_nt: TGTGCCAGCAGCCCCGACAGGGTTAATGGCTACACCTTC
cdr3_aa: CASSPDRVNGYTF

v_call: TRBV5-4
cdr3_length: 15
j_call: TRBJ2-1
clone_size: few
d_call: -
cdr3_nt: TGTGCCAGCAGCTTGAAACGCGAACGGGACAATGAGCAGTTCTTC
cdr3_aa: CASSLKRERDNEQFF

v_call: TRBV6-5
cdr3_length: 18
j_call: TRBJ2-2
clone_size: -
d_call: -
cdr3_nt: TGTGCCAGCAGTTACTCGTTGTTGGCGGACACCAACACCGGGGAGCTGTTTTTT
cdr3_aa: CASSYSLLADTNTGELFF

v_call: TRBV6-5
cdr3_length: 15
j_call: TRBJ1-2
clone_size: few
d_call: -
cdr3_nt: TGTGCCAGCAGTTGGGAGGAAGCATCGATCTATGGCTACACCTTC
cdr3_aa: CASSWEEASIYGYTF

v_call: TRBV28
cdr3_length: 17
j_call: TRBJ2-3
clone_size: -
d_call: TRBD1
cdr3_nt: TGTGCCAGCAGTTGGCCGGGACAGCTACTTTTCACAGATACGCAGTATTTT
cdr3_aa: CASSWPGQLLFTDTQYF

v_call: TRBV7-6
cdr3_length: 18
j_call: TRBJ2-1
clone_size: -
d_call: -
cdr3_nt: TGTGCCAGCAGCTTAGATCACGAGGGGGGCCTATCCTACAATGAGCAGTTCTTC
cdr3_aa: CASSLDHEGGLSYNEQFF

v_call: TRBV7-2
cdr3_length: 16
j_call: TRBJ2-4
clone_size: many
d_call: -
cdr3_nt: TGTGCCAGCAGCCCACAGGGTGAAGGGCTTCAAAACATTCAGTACTTC
cdr3_aa: CASSPQGEGLQNIQYF

v_call: TRBV19
cdr3_length: 18
j_call: TRBJ2-3
clone_size: -
d_call: TRBD2
cdr3_nt: TGTGCCAGTAGTGCGGGACTAGCGGGGGGCCTTCACGCAGATACGCAGTATTTT
cdr3_aa: CASSAGLAGGLHADTQYF

v_call: TRBV7-8
cdr3_length: 12
j_call: TRBJ2-5
clone_size: many
d_call: -
cdr3_nt: TGTGCCAGCAGCATCCGGGAGGAGACCCAGTACTTC
cdr3_aa: CASSIREETQYF

v_call: TRBV10-3
cdr3_length: 17
j_call: TRBJ2-4
clone_size: -
d_call: TRBD2
cdr3_nt: TGTGCCATCAGAAAGACTAGCGGGGGCTCAGCCAAAAACATTCAGTACTTC
cdr3_aa: CAIRKTSGGSAKNIQYF